The present TCR beta chain was sequenced within a study of PD-L1 blockade in urothelial cancer. Study details: Administration of atezolizumab to patients began at some point between 2013 and 2014, at 1,200 mg intravenously every 3 weeks. Blood underwent analysis 3 weeks (second dose) and 6 weeks after treatment began.

Time point specified: pretreatment peripheral blood. CDR1 MDHEN and CDR2 SYDVKM come from the germline V gene. V was clipped by 5 bases and J by 5 bases, with 10 bases between them. The CDR3 is made up of 12 amino acids. This clone has a handful of counts. Clones were read by immunoSEQ multiplex PCR, and TCRdb kept only the in-frame ones, dropping some. The repertoire holds some 71,000 clones, with approximately 86% as singletons. This clonotype was obtained from a man in his forties with urothelial cancer. The chain uses TRBV28 and TRBJ2-7, with a possible D match to TRBD1 (6 bases). The starting material was PBMCs, obtained around atezolizumab (anti-PD-L1) treatment. CDR3 loop: CASSQGGNEQYF. In DNA, the CDR3 is TGTGCCAGCAGTCAAGGGGGTAACGAGCAGTACTTC.